These 20 T cell receptor beta chains were sequenced from one sample in a study of T cell changes during pregnancy in multiple sclerosis. Assay used: immunoSEQ multiplex PCR; TCRdb lists only in-frame clones, some missing. Of 100,000 or so clones in the sample, 94% are singletons; the top ten hold approximately 0.97%. Material: peripheral blood, obtained before pregnancy. These receptors came from a female donor with multiple sclerosis, enrolled in a pregnancy study.

In this sample, this clone turned up once. This chain joins TRBV27 and TRBJ1-2; 9 bases match TRBD1. Germline trimming cut 4 bases from V and 10 bases from J; bases unmatched to any gene: 4. CDR1 is MNHEY, CDR2 SMNVEV, per germline (reference sequence). The CDR3 spans 12 residues. CDR3 sequence reads: CASSSWTGDYTF. CDR3 coding DNA: TGTGCCAGCAGTTCCTGGACAGGGGACTACACCTTC.

The gene calls are TRBV7-9 and TRBJ2-5, with D tentatively TRBD1 (6 bases). Trimming shortened V by 0 bases and J by 1 base, and 15 bases separated the two germline ends. CDR3 length: 17 residues. Germline-derived CDR1 and CDR2 are SEHNR and FQNEAQ (reference sequence). For the CDR3, the DNA is TGTGCCAGCAGCTTAGCTAGTCTGCGCAGGGGCCAAGAGACCCAGTACTTC. Amino acids: CASSLASLRRGQETQYF. Full variable domain (missing parts from reference TRBV7-9 and TRBJ2-5): DTGVSQNPRHKITKRGQNVTFRCDPISEHNRLYWYRQTLGQGPEFLTYFQNEAQLEKSRLLSDRFSAERPKGSFSTLEIQRTEQGDSAMYLCASSLASLRRGQETQYFGPGTRLLVL.

The V gene is TRBV4-1, the J gene TRBJ2-5; the D gene is possibly TRBD1 (5 bases). With 3 bases removed from V and 0 bases from J, the gap between germline ends came to 26 bases. There are 20 residues in the CDR3. Germline loops: CDR1 MGHRA, CDR2 YSYEKL. The CDR3 loop is CASSQGLGQVNKLYQETQYF. In DNA, the CDR3 is TGCGCCAGCAGCCAGGGGCTAGGGCAGGTCAACAAACTGTACCAAGAGACCCAGTACTTC.

The CDR3 coding sequence is TGTGCCAGCAAAGTGTCAGGGGCTAACTATGGCTACACCTTC. This codes for CASKVSGANYGYTF. The chain carries TRBV28 and TRBJ1-2; possible D gene TRBD1, 6 bases. This CDR3 is built from 14 residues. The germline CDR1 and CDR2 sequences are MDHEN and SYDVKM. V was cut by 7 bases and J by 0 bases, with 12 bases left in between.

This chain connects TRBV4-1 to TRBJ1-2; TRBD1 is a possible D gene (6 bases). This CDR3 is 16 amino acids long. V lost 4 bases, J lost 4 bases, and 19 bases lay in between. Per the germline V gene, CDR1 is MGHRA and CDR2 is YSYEKL. In nucleotides, the CDR3 is TGCGCCAGCAGCCTCCCCCGAATACAGGGTACCTATGGCTACACCTTC. This gives the protein CASSLPRIQGTYGYTF.

The chain uses TRBV18 and TRBJ2-1; 10 bases map to TRBD2. After removal of 5 bases from V and 4 bases from J, the junction contained 8 bases not matched to a gene. Germline CDR1 KGHSH, CDR2 LQKENI. The CDR3 loop spans 16 amino acids. CDR3 DNA: TGTGCCAGCTCAGCTAGGACTAGCGGAAAGTACAATGAGCAGTTCTTC. This gives the protein CASSARTSGKYNEQFF.

This sequence joins TRBV2 and TRBJ1-3, with 7 bases aligning to TRBD1. The CDR3 covers 13 residues. From germline, CDR1 is SNHLY and CDR2 FYNNEI. V shed 6 bases, J shed 4 bases, and the junction held 3 bases outside the gene matches. CDR3 residues: CASRGDSGNTIYF. Written as DNA, the CDR3 is TGTGCCAGCAGGGGGGACAGCGGAAACACCATATATTTT.

This clone was counted a single time. The V call is TRBV11-2, the J call TRBJ1-1, with D uncertain. The germline V gene encodes CDR1 SGHAT and CDR2 FQNNGV. This CDR3 spans 14 amino acids. Trimming took off 1 base at V and 1 base at J, with 7 bases between the two ends. The DNA of the CDR3 is TGTGCCAGCAGCTTAGGTGCGAGGAACACTGAAGCTTTCTTT. Its protein is CASSLGARNTEAFF.

Comments on this clone: The identical CDR3 is also encoded by other nucleotide sequences in the sample. The chain is built from TRBV7-8 and TRBJ2-1, with 8 bases matching TRBD2. This CDR3 is built from 14 residues. Trimming took 0 bases from V and 6 from J; bases not matched to a gene: 1. Germline lookup yields CDR1 SGHVS and CDR2 FQNEAQ. The CDR3 DNA sequence: TGTGCCAGCAGCTTAGCCCTAGCGGGCAATGAGCAGTTCTTC. Translated: CASSLALAGNEQFF.

This clone was observed once. The chain has TRBV14 and TRBJ1-3; the match to TRBD1 covers 9 bases. The trim removed 5 bases at V and 0 bases at J, leaving 8 bases unmatched. This CDR3 contains 17 residues. CDR1 and CDR2 (germline): SGHDN, FVKESK. CDR3: CASSTTGQGISGNTIYF. As DNA, the CDR3 is TGTGCCAGCAGCACGACGGGACAGGGAATCTCTGGAAACACCATATATTTT.

This clone was found once. The CDR3 spells CASSLARPNTGELFF. The CDR3 DNA follows: TGTGCCAGCAGCTTAGCCAGGCCGAACACCGGGGAGCTGTTTTTT. The V and J genes are TRBV7-2 and TRBJ2-2, with D hard to call. V dropped 0 bases and J dropped 0 bases, with 5 bases sitting between them. The CDR3 is 15 amino acids. Per germline, CDR1 SGHTA and CDR2 FQGNSA.

V gene TRBV19 combines with J gene TRBJ2-7; D remains unclear. V lost 1 base and J lost 3, with 10 bases in between. The CDR3 covers 14 residues. Germline V gene sequence: CDR1 LNHDA, CDR2 SQIVND (reference sequence). The CDR3 reads CASSIGVEFYEQYF. In DNA form, the CDR3 reads TGTGCCAGTAGTATAGGAGTAGAATTCTACGAGCAGTACTTC.

The chain's CDR3 is CAISEPGSPFYGYTF. The DNA of the CDR3 is TGTGCCATCAGTGAGCCGGGGTCCCCTTTTTATGGCTACACCTTC. The genes are TRBV10-3 and TRBJ1-2; D uncertain. The CDR3 covers 15 residues. V lost 2 bases to trimming and J lost 5 bases, with 15 bases between them. Germline V CDR1 and CDR2: ENHRY, SYGVKD.

The CDR3 DNA sequence: TGTGCCAGTAGTATAGGTGACAGGTACCTAACTGAAGCTTTCTTT. It translates to CASSIGDRYLTEAFF. The rearrangement links TRBV19 to TRBJ1-1; D possibly corresponds to TRBD1 (6 bases). Trimming removed 1 base at V and 5 bases at J, with 14 bases between. This CDR3 is 15 amino acids long. CDR1 is LNHDA and CDR2 is SQIVND in the germline V gene (reference sequence). The full variable domain, its missing parts supplied by reference TRBV19 and TRBJ1-1, is DGGITQSPKYLFRKEGQNVTLSCEQNLNHDAMYWYRQDPGQGLRLIYYSQIVNDFQKGDIAEGYSVSREKKESFPLTVTSAQKNPTAFYLCASSIGDRYLTEAFFGQGTRLTVV.

The chain employs TRBV2 and TRBJ2-7, with 9 bases that match TRBD1. Germline CDR1 reads SNHLY; CDR2 reads FYNNEI. Trimming cost V 3 bases and J 0 bases; bases outside gene matches: 3. This CDR3 has 15 amino acids. This CDR3 is CASSDPQGASYEQYF. DNA of the CDR3: TGTGCCAGCAGTGACCCACAGGGGGCCTCCTACGAGCAGTACTTC.

This CDR3 is CASSWGGRGSSYNEQFF. CDR3 in DNA: TGCGCCAGCAGCTGGGGGGGGCGGGGTAGCTCCTACAATGAGCAGTTCTTC. The chain carries TRBV5-1 and TRBJ2-1, with D tentatively TRBD2 (7 bases). From germline, CDR1 is SGHRS and CDR2 YFSETQ. This CDR3 contains 17 residues. Trimming took off 3 bases at V and 0 bases at J, with 16 bases between the two ends.

This clone was seen a few times. The chain joins TRBV5-1 to TRBJ1-3, with 10 bases identical to TRBD1. Germline CDR1 is SGHRS and CDR2 is YFSETQ. J gave up 4 bases and V 5 bases, and 3 bases lay outside the gene matches. CDR3 length: 14 amino acids. The CDR3 nucleotides are TGCGCCAGCAGATCGACAGGGGGCGGAAACACCATATATTTT. Its translation is CASRSTGGGNTIYF. The entire variable domain, with the rest obtained from reference TRBV5-1 and TRBJ1-3, is as follows: KAGVTQTPRYLIKTRGQQVTLSCSPISGHRSVSWYQQTPGQGLQFLFEYFSETQRNKGNFPGRFSGRQFSNSRSEMNVSTLELGDSALYLCASRSTGGGNTIYFGEGSWLTVV.

The rearrangement joins TRBV19 to TRBJ2-2, with D hard to call. This CDR3 region has 16 residues. Germline CDR1 and CDR2: LNHDA and SQIVND (reference sequence). Trimming removed 6 bases from V and 3 bases from J, with 17 bases in between. The CDR3 loop reads CASSRSRVLDTGELFF. Here the CDR3 DNA reads TGTGCCAGTAGCCGTAGTCGGGTCCTCGACACCGGGGAGCTGTTTTTT.

The chain couples TRBV7-9 to TRBJ1-5; 8 bases fit TRBD1. Germline trimming cut 5 bases from V and 7 bases from J; bases unmatched to any gene: 10. The CDR3 totals 15 residues. Germline values: CDR1 SEHNR, CDR2 FQNEAQ (reference sequence). CDR3 region: CASSNGQGGLQPQHF. The CDR3 DNA reads TGTGCCAGCAGCAACGGACAGGGTGGTTTGCAGCCCCAGCATTTT.

The chain joins TRBV6-5 to TRBJ2-7; TRBD2 matches 7 bases. Germline CDR1 and CDR2: MNHEY and SVGAGI. Trimming removed 2 bases from V and 4 bases from J; junction bases left unmatched: 5. The length of the CDR3 is 14 residues. CDR3 nucleotides: TGTGCCAGCAGTTACCGGGACTACGGTTACGAGCAGTACTTC. This translates into CASSYRDYGYEQYF.